The 27 T cell receptor beta chains in this list originate from one sample, sequenced in a study of Tregs in tolerant kidney transplant recipients. The method was immunoSEQ multiplex PCR; TCRdb's version includes in-frame clones alone and lacks a portion of them. Altogether tens of thousands of clones are present, less than 90% being singletons, with the ten largest covering nearly 0.4%. The sequenced sample was CD4+ T cells from blood, obtained before the transplant. All receptors derive from a human donor who received a combined kidney and bone marrow transplant.

The CDR3: CASSRTGGGTEAFF. The DNA of the CDR3 is TGTGCCAGCAGCCGAACAGGGGGGGGCACTGAAGCTTTCTTT. This rearrangement joins TRBV7-9 to TRBJ1-1; TRBD1 agrees at 8 bases. CDR1 SEHNR and CDR2 FQNEAQ come from the germline V gene (reference sequence). CDR3 length equals 14 residues. V lost 5 bases and J lost 4; bases outside the gene matches: 6.

CDR3 in DNA: TGTGCCAGCACGGGGGGCGCGATAAGTCAGCCCCAGCATTTT. Its translation: CASTGGAISQPQHF. The V call is TRBV28, the J call TRBJ1-5, with a weak D call TRBD1 (6 bases). The germline CDR1 and CDR2 sequences are MDHEN and SYDVKM. The CDR3 consists of 14 residues. V was clipped by 7 bases and J by 6 bases, with 16 bases between them.

The chain links TRBV6-5 to TRBJ1-2; 7 bases fit TRBD1. Trimming cost V 4 bases and J 1 base; bases outside gene matches: 3. Per the germline V gene, CDR1 is MNHEY and CDR2 is SVGAGI. The CDR3 length is 14 residues. Here the CDR3 DNA reads TGTGCCAGCAGTTTGGGACAGATTAACTATGGCTACACCTTC. Protein sequence: CASSLGQINYGYTF.

The V and J genes are TRBV7-3 and TRBJ2-7; 11 positions match TRBD2. This CDR3 region has 15 residues. Germline assignment: CDR1 SGHTA and CDR2 FQGTGA. V was clipped by 4 bases and J by 3 bases; unmatched bases: 5. CDR3 loop: CASSSPGLAVYEQYF. The CDR3 DNA follows: TGTGCCAGCAGCTCCCCGGGACTAGCGGTCTACGAGCAGTACTTC.

The chain has TRBV5-1 and TRBJ2-5, with 9 bases that match TRBD2. Trimming at V came to 7 bases and at J to 4 bases, leaving 11 bases not matched to a gene. CDR1 and CDR2 from the germline V gene are SGHRS and YFSETQ. There are 15 residues in the CDR3. Here the CDR3 DNA reads TGCGCCAGCGGAGTCGTTAGCGGGAGCGGAGAGACCCAGTACTTC. Its protein is CASGVVSGSGETQYF.

The chain has TRBV5-4 and TRBJ2-3; D might be TRBD2 (6 bases). CDR3 length: 16 residues. V dropped 4 bases and J dropped 0 bases, with 15 bases sitting between them. Germline-derived CDR1 and CDR2 are SGHNT and YYREEE (reference sequence). CDR3: CASSPGLSKSTDTQYF. The CDR3 DNA follows: TGTGCCAGCAGCCCGGGACTTAGCAAAAGCACAGATACGCAGTATTTT.

This chain uses TRBV9 with TRBJ1-4; D is unclear. V lost 1 base and J 4 bases, leaving 8 bases between the germline ends. This CDR3 is 14 amino acids long. Germline V gene lookup returns CDR1 SGDLS and CDR2 YYNGEE. DNA of the CDR3: TGTGCCAGCAGCGTACGCTGGCTTAATGAAAAACTGTTTTTT. Its translation is CASSVRWLNEKLFF. Using reference TRBV9 and TRBJ1-4 for the parts outside the CDR3, the full variable domain is DSGVTQTPKHLITATGQRVTLRCSPRSGDLSVYWYQQSLDQGLQFLIQYYNGEERAKGNILERFSAQQFPDLHSELNLSSLELGDSALYFCASSVRWLNEKLFFGSGTQLSVL.

The chain combines TRBV5-1 with TRBJ1-4; D gene uncertain. Trimming left V 3 bases short and J 0 bases short, with 6 bases between. The CDR3 has 14 residues. The V gene's germline CDR1 is SGHRS and CDR2 YFSETQ. The CDR3 protein is CASSSTATNEKLFF. The CDR3 DNA reads as TGCGCCAGCAGCTCGACTGCAACTAATGAAAAACTGTTTTTT.

CDR3 sequence (DNA): TGTGCCAGCTCACCACCGGGACAGCCAGATACGCAGTATTTT. This sequence encodes CASSPPGQPDTQYF. The chain links TRBV18 to TRBJ2-3; 7 nucleotides align to TRBD1. The V segment lost 0 bases and the J segment 4 bases; nucleotides outside the gene matches: 1. The CDR3 covers 14 residues. Germline loops: CDR1 KGHSH, CDR2 LQKENI. Combining the CDR3 with reference TRBV18 and TRBJ2-3 gives the whole variable domain NAGVMQNPRHLVRRRGQEARLRCSPMKGHSHVYWYRQLPEEGLKFMVYLQKENIIDESGMPKERFSAEFPKEGPSILRIQQVVRGDSAAYFCASSPPGQPDTQYFGPGTRLTVL.

The J gene is TRBJ1-2, the V gene TRBV7-6; 12 bases match TRBD1. Germline CDR1 is SGHVS and CDR2 is FNYEAQ. CDR3 length: 15 residues. V was clipped by 4 bases and J by 3 bases; unmatched bases: 3. DNA of the CDR3: TGTGCCAGCAGCTCGGGGACAGGGGGCGACTATGGCTACACCTTC. It codes for CASSSGTGGDYGYTF.

This chain links TRBV12-5 with TRBJ2-2; D possibly corresponds to TRBD1 (6 bases). The germline V gene has CDR1 LGHNT and CDR2 FRNRAP. The CDR3 consists of 15 residues. The V end was cut by 3 bases, the J end by 0 bases, with 8 bases between. Here the CDR3 reads CASGLGQSNTGELFF. DNA for the CDR3: TGTGCTAGTGGTTTAGGACAGTCGAACACCGGGGAGCTGTTTTTT.

Only one count was recorded for this clone. This chain joins TRBV30 and TRBJ2-5, with 11 bases identical to TRBD2. The CDR3 extends over 15 amino acids. Germline V gene sequence: CDR1 GTSNPN, CDR2 SVGIG (reference sequence). V shed 0 bases and J 5 bases; nucleotides not matched to a gene: 5. CDR3 nucleotide sequence: TGTGCCTGGAGTGTGACTAGCGGGGCGGCGGAGACCCAGTACTTC. This gives the protein CAWSVTSGAAETQYF.

Only a few counts were recorded for this clone. The chain has TRBV7-2 and TRBJ2-7; 7 positions agree with TRBD1. The CDR3 is made up of 15 amino acids. Per germline, CDR1 SGHTA and CDR2 FQGNSA. Unmatched junction bases numbered 10, after V lost 5 bases and J lost 3 bases. CDR3 region: CASSPTGTDYYEQYF. The CDR3 DNA is TGTGCCAGCAGCCCGACCGGGACAGACTACTACGAGCAGTACTTC.

The V gene is TRBV18, the J gene TRBJ2-7, with D possibly being TRBD1 (7 bases). Germline lookup yields CDR1 KGHSH and CDR2 LQKENI. The V and J ends lost 5 bases and 4 bases respectively, with 12 bases between them. The CDR3 has 13 residues. DNA for the CDR3: TGTGCCAGCTCAGCGGGACAGAAATACGAGCAGTACTTC. Its protein product is CASSAGQKYEQYF. Full variable domain (missing parts from reference TRBV18 and TRBJ2-7): NAGVMQNPRHLVRRRGQEARLRCSPMKGHSHVYWYRQLPEEGLKFMVYLQKENIIDESGMPKERFSAEFPKEGPSILRIQQVVRGDSAAYFCASSAGQKYEQYFGPGTRLTVT.

This chain joins TRBV7-2 and TRBJ2-5, with 12 bases fitting TRBD2. Germline CDR1 SGHTA, CDR2 FQGNSA. V gave up 1 base and J gave up 5 bases; unmatched junction bases: 8. This CDR3 region has 17 residues. Here the CDR3 reads CASSLVASGRAEETQYF. DNA of the CDR3: TGTGCCAGCAGCTTAGTTGCTAGCGGGAGGGCCGAGGAGACCCAGTACTTC.

This chain joins TRBV7-6 and TRBJ2-5, with 7 bases fitting TRBD1. V trimming: 5 bases; J trimming: 6 bases; junction bases outside the gene matches: 12. CDR3 length: 15 residues. Germline V lookup: CDR1 SGHVS, CDR2 FNYEAQ. In DNA form, the CDR3 reads TGTGCCAGCAGCGCAGGGGGAAAAGGGGTACAGACCCAGTACTTC. Translation: CASSAGGKGVQTQYF.

The chain recombines TRBV18 with TRBJ1-1; D perhaps matches TRBD1 (6 bases). The germline V gene encodes CDR1 KGHSH and CDR2 LQKENI. This CDR3 comprises 14 residues. Trimming took off 2 bases at V and 4 bases at J, with 11 bases between the two ends. The CDR3 loop is CASSPGQGSTEAFF. CDR3 in DNA: TGTGCCAGCTCACCAGGGCAGGGGAGCACTGAAGCTTTCTTT.

The chain couples TRBV5-1 to TRBJ2-5; 7 bases agree with TRBD2. Germline CDR1 and CDR2: SGHRS and YFSETQ. The CDR3 has 15 amino acids. Unmatched junction bases numbered 8, after V lost 4 bases and J lost 2 bases. CDR3 protein: CASSPITSEQETQYF. Written as DNA, the CDR3 is TGCGCCAGCAGCCCGATAACTAGCGAGCAAGAGACCCAGTACTTC.

The chain employs TRBV7-3 and TRBJ1-3; 8 bases agree with TRBD1. Germline V lookup: CDR1 SGHTA, CDR2 FQGTGA. This CDR3 is built from 17 residues. V was pared by 6 bases and J by 0 bases, with 10 bases of the junction left unmatched. CDR3 bases: TGTGCCAGCAGACCGACCCACACAGGGGGCTCTGGAAACACCATATATTTT. It codes for CASRPTHTGGSGNTIYF.

J is TRBJ2-7 and V is TRBV27; 9 positions match TRBD2. The CDR3 totals 15 residues. The J segment lost 3 bases and the V segment lost 4 bases, leaving 7 bases of the junction unmatched. Germline CDR1 is MNHEY and CDR2 is SMNVEV (reference sequence). CDR3 sequence: CASSSPLAGSYEQYF. The CDR3 region has the DNA TGTGCCAGCAGTTCCCCTCTAGCGGGGAGCTACGAGCAGTACTTC.

The chain carries TRBV7-9 and TRBJ2-1; 8 bases are shared with TRBD2. This CDR3 is built from 16 residues. V was clipped by 2 bases and J by 4 bases; unmatched bases: 7. In germline, CDR1 is SEHNR, CDR2 FQNEAQ (reference sequence). The CDR3 DNA reads as TGTGCCAGCAGCTTATTGGGACTAGATTTGTACAATGAGCAGTTCTTC. Protein: CASSLLGLDLYNEQFF.

The V call is TRBV28, the J call TRBJ1-1, with a possible D match to TRBD1 (6 bases). The CDR3 length is 15 residues. V was cut by 2 bases and J by 4 bases, with 14 bases left in between. Germline V CDR1 and CDR2: MDHEN, SYDVKM. CDR3 sequence (DNA): TGTGCCAGCAGTTTAATCTGGGGGCATGGCACTGAAGCTTTCTTT. It yields the protein CASSLIWGHGTEAFF.

The chain uses TRBV18 and TRBJ2-7; maybe TRBD2 (5 bases). Germline V CDR1 and CDR2: KGHSH, LQKENI. The CDR3 is 14 residues long. The ends were cut back, 6 bases at V and 2 bases at J, with 14 bases in the middle. CDR3 residues: CASSRREATYEQYF. The CDR3 nucleotides read TGTGCCAGCTCTCGCCGGGAAGCAACCTACGAGCAGTACTTC.

This rearrangement joins TRBV5-6 to TRBJ2-7; 7 nucleotides line up with TRBD2. This CDR3 is 16 amino acids long. J lost 5 bases, V lost 0 bases, and 11 bases had no gene match. Germline lookup yields CDR1 SGHDT and CDR2 YYEEEE. The CDR3 sequence: CASSLGIRDYSDEQYF. CDR3 bases: TGTGCCAGCAGCTTGGGGATCAGGGACTATAGCGACGAGCAGTACTTC.

This rearrangement joins TRBV19 to TRBJ2-7; D gene ambiguous. The germline V gene encodes CDR1 LNHDA and CDR2 SQIVND (reference sequence). This CDR3 has 14 amino acids. Trimming pared 2 bases from V and 0 bases from J, leaving 8 bases between. The CDR3 nucleotides read TGTGCCAGTAGTATATCGAGAGACTCCTACGAGCAGTACTTC. It specifies CASSISRDSYEQYF.

The V call is TRBV6-1, the J call TRBJ1-5, with 7 bases lining up with TRBD1. This CDR3 contains 13 residues. The germline V gene has CDR1 MNHNS and CDR2 SASEGT. V lost 1 base to trimming and J lost 6 bases; unmatched junction nucleotides: 0. DNA of the CDR3: TGTGCCAGCAGTGAAGGACAGGGTCAGCCCCAGCATTTT. Translating gives CASSEGQGQPQHF.

The V gene is TRBV10-2, the J gene TRBJ2-7, with D unclear. CDR1 is WSHSY, CDR2 SAAADI, per germline. V lost 7 bases to trimming and J lost 0 bases, with 4 bases between them. The CDR3 extends over 11 amino acids. The CDR3 is CASMSSYEQYF. As DNA, the CDR3 is TGCGCCAGCATGAGCTCCTACGAGCAGTACTTC.